Sequencing of this TCR beta chain was carried out in a study of T cells in Graves' hyperthyroidism and ophthalmopathy. RNA transcripts gave rise to amplified TCR beta CDR3 regions. Initially, a first-round RT-PCR of the TCR CDR3 employed the HTBI primer set. TCRdb passed the multiplex PCR reads through MiXCR, listing each CDR3 protein once. The table has a few hundred thousand distinct CDR3 sequences, 15% to 20% seen once. This CDR3 region has 13 residues. The V gene lost 6 bases and the J gene lost 4 bases, with 16 bases spanning the gap. CDR1 and CDR2 from the germline V gene are SQVTM and ANQGSEA. Clinical symptoms, serum thyroxine, TRAb, thyroid ultrasound and orbital computed tomography established diagnosis.

This chain uses TRBV29-1 with TRBJ2-7, with D maybe TRBD1 (7 bases). Sequencing was performed on blood. The receptor was isolated from a woman between 40 and 50 years old with Graves' ophthalmopathy. The CDR3 protein is CSVRGTGPYEQYF. The CDR3 bases are TGCAGCGTCAGGGGGACTGGGCCTTACGAGCAGTACTTC.